These T cell receptor beta chains were read from a single sample in a study of T cell responses to AZD1222 COVID-19 vaccine. Data came from immunoSEQ multiplex PCR; TCRdb stores just in-frame clones and leaves some out. The sample yields about 94,000 clones, 75% to 90% seen once. Specimen: peripheral blood, collected 28 days after the second AZD1222 dose. These receptors were taken from an adult who received the AZD1222 COVID-19 vaccine. Both conserved end residues are part of each CDR3. The order of the fields is V gene, D gene, J gene, clone size, CDR3 DNA, CDR3 protein. A D gene is named only where the DNA matches it firmly. Clone size is given for some rows only: seen once, a few or many times, or a class if the clone is expanded.

TRBV27	TRBD2	TRBJ2-1	once	TGTGCCAGCAGTGACGGGAGGGCGAACAATGAGCAGTTCTTC	CASSDGRANNEQFF
TRBV7-8	TRBD2	TRBJ2-1	NA	TGTGCCAGCAGCTTTAGAGGCGGGAGCTCCTACAATGAGCAGTTCTTC	CASSFRGGSSYNEQFF
TRBV28	TRBD1	TRBJ1-4	NA	TGTGCCAGCAGCCAATCCCGGACAGGGTTTGAAAAACTGTTTTTT	CASSQSRTGFEKLFF
TRBV10-1	NA	TRBJ2-2	NA	TGCGCCAGCGGAGAAGTAGTGACCGGGGAGCTGTTTTTT	CASGEVVTGELFF
TRBV12-3/TRBV12-4	NA	TRBJ1-1	many	TGTGCCAGCAGCCCCCCGGGGTCGTATGAAGCTTTCTTT	CASSPPGSYEAFF
TRBV3-1/TRBV3-2	NA	TRBJ1-5	NA	TGTGCCAGCAGCCAAGACAGCCTTAGCAATCAGCCCCAGCATTTT	CASSQDSLSNQPQHF
TRBV7-8	NA	TRBJ1-1	NA	TGTGCCAGTGGGGTTCGGGGGGGACAAACTGAAGCTTTCTTT	CASGVRGGQTEAFF
TRBV4-2	TRBD2	TRBJ2-3	NA	TGTGCCAGCAGCCGGACTAGCGGGAGCCCCGGGGGCACAGATACGCAGTATTTT	CASSRTSGSPGGTDTQYF
TRBV19	NA	TRBJ1-5	NA	TGTGCCAGTCGCCAAGGGACTCATAGCAATCAGCCCCAGCATTTT	CASRQGTHSNQPQHF
TRBV5-6	TRBD1	TRBJ1-2	NA	TGTGCCAGCAGCACACAGGGGCCCCTCTATGGCTACACCTTC	CASSTQGPLYGYTF
TRBV10-3	TRBD1	TRBJ2-5	NA	TGTGCCACGCAGGGGGAAGAGACCCAGTACTTC	CATQGEETQYF
TRBV11-2	TRBD1	TRBJ2-3	NA	TGTGCCAGCAGCTACCGGGACAGGGAGGTCGATACGCAGTATTTT	CASSYRDREVDTQYF
TRBV6-1	NA	TRBJ2-1	NA	TGTGCCAGCAGTGAAGGGCGGGTTTACAATGAGCAGTTCTTC	CASSEGRVYNEQFF
TRBV18	NA	TRBJ2-1	NA	TGTGCCAGCTCACCAGTGTTCGGGGGCGATGAGCAGTTCTTC	CASSPVFGGDEQFF
TRBV21-1	NA	TRBJ2-3	NA	TGTGCCAGCAGCAAAGTGTGCTCTCCTAGCGGGAGGGATACCACAGATACGCAGTATTTT	CASSKVCSPSGRDTTDTQYF
TRBV28	NA	TRBJ2-1	once	TGTGCCAGCAGTCTTCTGAGGGCCGGTGAGCAGTTCTTC	CASSLLRAGEQFF
TRBV12-3/TRBV12-4	NA	TRBJ1-5	NA	TGTGCCAGCAGTTTAGTGGATCAGCCCCAGCATTTT	CASSLVDQPQHF
TRBV30	TRBD1	TRBJ2-1	NA	TGTGCCATAAAAGGGGACAGGGGGGTGAATGAGCAGTTCTTC	CAIKGDRGVNEQFF
TRBV2	NA	TRBJ2-7	NA	TGTGCCAGCACTAAGGGACTCGCCTACGAGCAGTACTTC	CASTKGLAYEQYF
TRBV6-6	TRBD1	TRBJ1-1	NA	TGTGCCAGCGCCGGGACAGGTGCCTTGAACACTGAAGCTTTCTTT	CASAGTGALNTEAFF
TRBV7-9	NA	TRBJ1-3	NA	TGTGCCAGCAGCTTAGGAGGGGACGGAGCGTGGGGAAACACCATATATTTT	CASSLGGDGAWGNTIYF
TRBV2	NA	TRBJ2-3	NA	TGTGCCAGCACTCAAGGGGGGAACACAGATACGCAGTATTTT	CASTQGGNTDTQYF
TRBV5-1	TRBD2	TRBJ2-1	NA	TGCGCCAGCAGGCCTCTAGCGGGAGTAGGGGATGAGCAGTTCTTC	CASRPLAGVGDEQFF
TRBV28	TRBD1	TRBJ2-5	NA	TGTGCCAGCAGTACAGGGGGATTGACCCAGTACTTC	CASSTGGLTQYF
TRBV15	NA	TRBJ2-1	NA	TGTGCCACCAGCTCTACCTGGCCCTCCTACAATGAGCAGTTCTTC	CATSSTWPSYNEQFF
TRBV11-2	NA	TRBJ2-7	NA	TGTGCCAGCAGCCCAACCTACTCCTACGAGCAGTACTTC	CASSPTYSYEQYF
TRBV29-1	TRBD1	TRBJ1-2	NA	TGCAGCGTTGTTACAGGGGACTATGGCTACACCTTC	CSVVTGDYGYTF
TRBV3-1/TRBV3-2	TRBD2	TRBJ2-3	NA	TGTGCCAGCAGCCGGTCAGGTGGAGCGGGGGGCACAGATACGCAGTATTTT	CASSRSGGAGGTDTQYF
TRBV7-9	TRBD1	TRBJ2-7	NA	TGTGCCAGCAGCTCGGGACAGGGTCGCGAGTACTTC	CASSSGQGREYF
TRBV5-6	TRBD1	TRBJ1-5	NA	TGTGCCAGCAGCTTGGCACAGGGGGCTAGCAATCAGCCCCAGCATTTT	CASSLAQGASNQPQHF
TRBV7-3	NA	TRBJ2-3	NA	TGTGCCAGCAGCTATAGCACAGATACGCAGTATTTT	CASSYSTDTQYF
TRBV5-1	NA	TRBJ2-3	NA	TGCGCCAGCAGCACAGGAGGGGGCACAGATACGCAGTATTTT	CASSTGGGTDTQYF
TRBV21-1	NA	TRBJ2-7	few	TGTGCCAGCAGCCGACTAGCAGAATCCTACGAGCAGTACTTC	CASSRLAESYEQYF
TRBV7-2	NA	TRBJ2-3	NA	TGTGCCAGCAGCAACCCCACCGTTTTCACAGATACGCAGTATTTT	CASSNPTVFTDTQYF
TRBV6-5	NA	TRBJ2-1	NA	TGTGCCAGCAGTTACTATGGGCAGGCCTTCTACAATGAGCAGTTCTTC	CASSYYGQAFYNEQFF
TRBV28	TRBD2	TRBJ2-1	few	TGTGCCAGCAGCCAAGCTGGGGGGGGGAATGAGCAGTTCTTC	CASSQAGGGNEQFF